This TCR beta chain was sequenced for a study of blood T cell repertoires in COVID-19. Whole-study context: Spain, Italy and the United States supplied samples that represented acute and convalescent COVID-19. T cells, B-cell-depleted T cells, or PBMCs provided the cDNA or gDNA that served as material.

During active infection, Seattle patients enrolled and were then monitored through disease. Between the trimmed V and J ends, which lost 0 bases and 7 bases, there was a span of 11 bases. Germline-derived CDR1 and CDR2 are SGHRS and YFSETQ. The CDR3 totals 14 residues. How the authors handled the data: Estimated nucleated cell counts came from reference gene primer amplification. Here immunoSEQ multiplex PCR was the method, and the copy in TCRdb shows in-frame clones only, minus some. V and J calls and clone size are as listed in that table; D and trimming were resolved from the DNA. The table shows approximately 90,000 clones, with roughly 89% occurring only once.

The TCR sequence derives from a man in his 60s with COVID-19, enrolled during active disease. Specimen: peripheral blood. The V and J genes are TRBV5-1 and TRBJ1-5; D is undetermined. The CDR3 DNA sequence: TGCGCCAGCAGCTTGGAGGGCGCGGGGCAGCCCCAGCATTTT. Amino acids: CASSLEGAGQPQHF.